Listed below are T cell receptor beta chains from one sample, sequenced in a study of cytomegalovirus exposure and HLA in healthy donors. Repertoires were generated with immunoSEQ multiplex PCR, while TCRdb's copy carries only in-frame clones and drops some. The profile shows about 180,000 clones, about four fifths of them singletons. The specimen sequenced was PBMCs. The receptor set was obtained from a woman aged 45-65 years in good health and CMV-seropositive. Each CDR3 is given with its conserved first and last residue. The D gene is left open where the match is weak. Where a row states a size, it is once, few, many or the class of an expanded clone; other rows omit it.

clone_size d_call cdr3_length j_call v_call cdr3_aa cdr3_nt
. TRBD2 15 TRBJ2-2 TRBV9 CASSEGVAGTGELFF TGTGCCAGCAGCGAGGGGGTAGCGGGGACCGGGGAGCTGTTTTTT
. . 13 TRBJ2-1 TRBV6-5 CASSYSQGNEQFF TGTGCCAGCAGTTACTCGCAGGGGAATGAGCAGTTCTTC
. TRBD1 15 TRBJ1-1 TRBV7-6 CASSLFGQGGTEAFF TGTGCCAGCAGCTTATTCGGACAGGGGGGGACTGAAGCTTTCTTT
. . 13 TRBJ1-1 TRBV5-1 CASSLDWASQAFF TGCGCCAGCAGCTTGGATTGGGCATCCCAAGCTTTCTTT
. TRBD1 14 TRBJ2-7 TRBV28 CASSFSRGKYEQYF TGTGCCAGCAGTTTCTCCAGGGGGAAGTACGAGCAGTACTTC
few TRBD2 15 TRBJ2-7 TRBV9 CASSGGTSGSPEQYF TGTGCCAGCAGCGGAGGGACTAGCGGGAGTCCCGAGCAGTACTTC
. . 15 TRBJ2-2 TRBV7-6 CASNPDTANTGELFF TGTGCCAGCAACCCGGACACCGCGAACACCGGGGAGCTGTTTTTT
once TRBD2 15 TRBJ2-3 TRBV6-5 CASRTGTSGRYTQYF TGTGCCAGCAGAACCGGGACTAGCGGGAGGTATACGCAGTATTTT
. . 14 TRBJ1-1 TRBV28 CASSFPGQNTEAFF TGTGCCAGCAGTTTCCCGGGACAGAACACTGAAGCTTTCTTT
. TRBD1 15 TRBJ1-5 TRBV19 CASNRDRGRGQPQHF TGTGCCAGCAACAGGGACAGGGGGCGAGGGCAGCCCCAGCATTTT
few TRBD2 16 TRBJ2-2 TRBV7-9 CASSALLAGVSGELFF TGTGCCAGCAGCGCGCTACTAGCGGGAGTTTCCGGGGAGCTGTTTTTT
. . 16 TRBJ2-2 TRBV7-2 CASSSQGTSNTGELFF TGTGCCAGCAGTTCACAGGGAACATCGAACACCGGGGAGCTGTTTTTT
. TRBD1 13 TRBJ1-5 TRBV29-1 CSVDVIAGGPQHF TGCAGCGTCGACGTGATTGCAGGGGGGCCCCAGCATTTT
. . 13 TRBJ1-4 TRBV19 CASRVTGAEKLFF TGTGCCAGTAGGGTAACAGGCGCTGAAAAACTGTTTTTT
. TRBD1 14 TRBJ1-2 TRBV4-3 CASSQGQGIYGYTF TGCGCCAGCAGCCAGGGACAGGGTATCTATGGCTACACCTTC
few TRBD1 10 TRBJ2-1 TRBV29-1 CSVGTGEQFF TGCAGCGTTGGGACAGGCGAGCAGTTCTTC
. . 13 TRBJ2-7 TRBV12-5 CASGLSSSYEQYF TGTGCTAGTGGTTTGTCCTCCTCCTACGAGCAGTACTTC
few . 17 TRBJ1-1 TRBV9 CASSPFGPLGPYTEAFF TGTGCCAGCAGCCCCTTCGGCCCTTTGGGCCCTTACACTGAAGCTTTCTTT
. . 15 TRBJ2-7 TRBV28 CASSLWSRTVAEQYF TGTGCCAGCAGTTTATGGAGCAGAACGGTAGCCGAGCAGTACTTC
few . 14 TRBJ1-3 TRBV7-6 CASSPLNDGNTIYF TGTGCCAGCAGCCCCCTAAATGATGGAAACACCATATATTTT
. TRBD1 15 TRBJ2-2 TRBV7-9 CASRRTGAVTGELFF TGTGCCAGCAGACGGACAGGGGCTGTCACCGGGGAGCTGTTTTTT
. . 11 TRBJ2-1 TRBV7-9 CASLSYNEQFF TGTGCCAGCCTCTCCTACAATGAGCAGTTCTTC
. TRBD1 14 TRBJ1-1 TRBV19 CASSMGQEGVEAFF TGTGCCAGTAGTATGGGACAGGAGGGCGTGGAAGCTTTCTTT
. TRBD2 16 TRBJ2-2 TRBV28 CASRRLAGVNTGELFF TGTGCCAGCAGACGATTAGCGGGGGTGAACACCGGGGAGCTGTTTTTT
. TRBD1 15 TRBJ1-3 TRBV7-9 CASSSGTGRGNTIYF TGTGCCAGCAGCTCCGGGACAGGGAGAGGAAACACCATATATTTT
once TRBD1 13 TRBJ2-5 TRBV18 CASSPSGGSPQYF TGTGCCAGCTCACCTTCAGGGGGCTCCCCCCAGTACTTC
few . 16 TRBJ1-1 TRBV7-9 CASSSNGPSGDTEAFF TGTGCCAGCAGCTCCAACGGGCCCTCGGGGGACACTGAAGCTTTCTTT
. TRBD2 16 TRBJ2-3 TRBV9 CASSVPTSGATDAQYF TGTGCCAGCAGCGTGCCGACTAGCGGGGCCACAGATGCGCAGTATTTT
. . 12 TRBJ1-2 TRBV6-6 CAMDGGAGGYTF TGTGCCATGGATGGGGGGGCGGGTGGCTACACCTTC
. . 16 TRBJ2-7 TRBV4-2 CASSQDRGGAVGEQYF TGTGCCAGCAGCCAAGATCGTGGGGGGGCTGTGGGAGAGCAGTACTTC
. . 15 TRBJ2-2 TRBV28 CASSLRFWSTGELFF TGTGCCAGCAGTTTACGATTCTGGAGCACCGGGGAGCTGTTTTTT
. TRBD2 16 TRBJ2-3 TRBV5-4 CASSLRLAGGTDTQYF TGTGCCAGCAGCTTGAGACTAGCGGGAGGCACAGATACGCAGTATTTT
. . 12 TRBJ1-2 TRBV2 CASSGEGGGYTF TGTGCCAGCAGTGGGGAGGGGGGTGGCTACACCTTC
. TRBD2 14 TRBJ2-1 TRBV5-8 CANVIRTSRFEQFF TGTGCCAACGTTATCAGGACTAGTCGATTTGAGCAGTTCTTC
. TRBD2 15 TRBJ2-1 TRBV5-1 CASSLVRGGDNEQFF TGCGCCAGCAGCTTGGTGCGGGGGGGCGACAATGAGCAGTTCTTC
. TRBD2 16 TRBJ2-7 TRBV5-6 CASSRLPGLSPYEQYF TGTGCCAGCAGCCGCCTTCCGGGACTATCCCCCTACGAGCAGTACTTC
few . 16 TRBJ2-7 TRBV7-9 CASSRIPGTPAYEQYF TGTGCCAGCAGCCGCATACCCGGGACTCCCGCCTACGAGCAGTACTTC
. . 15 TRBJ2-3 TRBV6-5 CASSYYVQDTDTQYF TGTGCCAGCAGTTACTACGTACAAGACACAGATACGCAGTATTTT
. . 11 TRBJ2-4 TRBV2 CASSVAVGQYF TGTGCCAGCAGTGTGGCAGTCGGGCAGTACTTC
. . 14 TRBJ2-6 TRBV7-9 CASQLGRGANVLTF TGTGCCAGCCAACTGGGGCGTGGGGCCAACGTCCTGACTTTC
. . 15 TRBJ1-2 TRBV27 CASSFSGGHNYGYTF TGTGCCAGCAGTTTTAGCGGGGGACATAACTATGGCTACACCTTC
. . 15 TRBJ2-5 TRBV15 CATSRGSNREETQYF TGTGCCACCAGCAGAGGTTCTAACAGGGAGGAGACCCAGTACTTC
. TRBD1 16 TRBJ1-2 TRBV28 CASVRDRGLGAYGYTF TGTGCCAGCGTACGGGACAGGGGGCTAGGCGCCTATGGCTACACCTTC
. . 12 TRBJ1-3 TRBV9 CATQGQGNTIYF TGTGCCACACAAGGACAAGGAAACACCATATATTTT
. TRBD2 19 TRBJ2-7 TRBV7-8 CASSELGGTSGGGRYEQYF TGTGCCAGCAGCGAACTGGGAGGGACTAGCGGAGGGGGGCGGTACGAGCAGTACTTC
. . 13 TRBJ1-2 TRBV19 CASSPAGVDGYTF TGTGCCAGTAGTCCGGCAGGGGTTGATGGCTACACCTTC
. . 14 TRBJ2-5 TRBV19 CASSIVPGQETQYF TGTGCCAGTAGTATAGTTCCAGGGCAAGAGACCCAGTACTTC
. . 12 TRBJ2-2 TRBV28 CASSLRTGELFF TGTGCCAGCAGTCTGCGTACCGGGGAGCTGTTTTTT
. . 12 TRBJ2-5 TRBV5-6 CASSTGPVTQYF TGTGCCAGCAGCACAGGACCAGTTACCCAGTACTTC
. TRBD1 16 TRBJ2-3 TRBV15 CATSRDGQGFVDTQYF TGTGCCACCAGCAGAGACGGACAGGGATTTGTGGATACGCAGTATTTT
. TRBD1 16 TRBJ2-6 TRBV28 CASRRQGRSGANVLTF TGTGCCAGCAGGAGACAGGGGAGGTCTGGGGCCAACGTCCTGACTTTC